This record looks at one TCR beta chain sequence and its context. This sample is drawn from a study of blood T cell repertoires in COVID-19. In the study's own analysis: Amplification of reference gene primers was used by the study to estimate nucleated cell counts. Libraries were prepared by immunoSEQ multiplex PCR; TCRdb keeps only in-frame clonotypes and omits some of them. V and J calls and clone size come straight from that table; D and trimming were deduced from the DNA. Altogether 450,000 or so clones are present, around 91% being singletons, with the ten largest covering about 0.6%. The sequencing sample was made of PBMCs or T cells enriched from blood (not recorded which). The origin of this receptor is a young man who had recovered from COVID-19.

The CDR3: CSILANLGEKLFF. In DNA form, the CDR3 reads TGCAGCATCCTGGCCAACCTCGGGGAAAAACTGTTTTTT. The chain employs TRBV29-1 and TRBJ1-4; D not resolved. The germline V gene has CDR1 SQVTM and CDR2 ANQGSEA. The CDR3 has 13 amino acids. The germline V and J ends were trimmed by 8 bases and 8 bases, with 18 bases remaining between them.